This entry is about one TCR beta chain. The data stem from a study of blood T cell repertoires in COVID-19. Study-level background: Acute and convalescent COVID-19 specimens originated in the United States, Italy and Spain. T cells, B-cell-depleted T cells, or PBMCs supplied cDNA or gDNA.

In the authors' methods: Nucleated cell number was recorded as an estimate derived from reference gene primer amplification. Libraries were prepared by immunoSEQ multiplex PCR; TCRdb keeps only in-frame clonotypes and omits some of them. V, J and clone size are those of that table, while D and trimming were read from the DNA. This sample yields about 300,000 clones, of which around 88% are seen a single time; about 7% belongs to the top ten. Trimming left V 1 base short and J 8 bases short, with 17 bases between. From germline, CDR1 is GTSNPN and CDR2 SVGIG (reference sequence). The CDR3 is 15 residues long.

The chain joins TRBV30 to TRBJ1-4; possibly TRBD1 for D (6 bases). The TCR comes from a woman aged 25 to 39 who had recovered from COVID-19. Sequenced input: peripheral blood. The CDR3 bases are TGTGCCTGGAGTGAGTTCTTCAGGGGAGGGGAAAAACTGTTTTTT. Translating it yields CAWSEFFRGGEKLFF.